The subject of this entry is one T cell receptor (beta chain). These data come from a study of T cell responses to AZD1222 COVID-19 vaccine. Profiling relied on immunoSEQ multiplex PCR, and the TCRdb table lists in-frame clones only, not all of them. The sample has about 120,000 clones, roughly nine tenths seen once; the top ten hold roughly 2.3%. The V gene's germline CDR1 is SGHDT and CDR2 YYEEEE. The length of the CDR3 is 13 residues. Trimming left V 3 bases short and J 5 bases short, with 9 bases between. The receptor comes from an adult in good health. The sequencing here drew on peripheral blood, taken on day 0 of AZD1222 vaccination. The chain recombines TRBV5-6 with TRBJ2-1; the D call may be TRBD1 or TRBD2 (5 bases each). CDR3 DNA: TGTGCCAGCAGCTGGGGGAACAACAATGAGCAGTTCTTC. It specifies CASSWGNNNEQFF.